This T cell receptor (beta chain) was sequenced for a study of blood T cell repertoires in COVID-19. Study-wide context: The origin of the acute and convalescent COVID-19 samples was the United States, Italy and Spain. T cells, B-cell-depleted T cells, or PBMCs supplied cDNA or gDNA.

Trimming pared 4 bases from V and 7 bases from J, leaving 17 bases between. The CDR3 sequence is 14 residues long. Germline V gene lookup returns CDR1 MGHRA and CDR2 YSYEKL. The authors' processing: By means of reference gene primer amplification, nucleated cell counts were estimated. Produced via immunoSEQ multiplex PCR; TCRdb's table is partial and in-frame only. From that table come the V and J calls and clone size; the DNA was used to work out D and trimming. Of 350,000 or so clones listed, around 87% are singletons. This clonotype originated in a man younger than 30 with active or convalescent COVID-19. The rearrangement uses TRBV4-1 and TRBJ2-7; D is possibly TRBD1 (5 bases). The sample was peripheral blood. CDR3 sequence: CASSLNGQGGEQYF. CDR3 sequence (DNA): TGCGCCAGCAGCCTAAACGGGCAGGGTGGGGAGCAGTACTTC.